The rows below give T cell receptor beta chains drawn from one sample of a study of early T cells in non-severe SARS-CoV-2 infection. TCRdb called the 5' RACE reads again in MiXCR, with one record for every CDR3 protein. The sample lists around 82,000 distinct CDR3 sequences, approximately 10% occurring once. Sequences were obtained from whole blood. The receptors shown here come from an adult who was a healthcare worker with PCR-confirmed SARS-CoV-2 infection or an uninfected control (not recorded which). Both conserved end residues are part of each CDR3. Fields, in order: V gene, J gene, CDR3 protein.

>TRBV20-1|TRBJ2-1
CSARGQFF
>TRBV20-1|TRBJ1-3
CSARVGGSGNTIYF
>TRBV3-1|TRBJ1-4
CASSRTGENEKLFF
>TRBV7-2|TRBJ2-7
CASSRPSNEQYF
>TRBV12-3/TRBV12-4|TRBJ1-1
CASSQGAGTEAFF
>TRBV5-4|TRBJ2-2
CASSPKDRSNTGELFF
>TRBV27|TRBJ1-6
CASSRQGSYNSPLHF
>TRBV12-3/TRBV12-4|TRBJ1-5
CASRSLGGDSNQPQHF
>TRBV12-3/TRBV12-4|TRBJ2-2
CASSPRGGNTGELFF
>TRBV29-1|TRBJ1-1
CSVRSRENTEAFF
>TRBV9|TRBJ1-1
CASSVVSYYEAFF
>TRBV12-3/TRBV12-4|TRBJ2-1
CASTNQTSGGRREQFF
>TRBV19|TRBJ1-5
CATASGRNQPQHF
>TRBV27|TRBJ2-1
CASSLSPSGGAGEQFF
>TRBV4-2|TRBJ1-3
CASSQDRISGNTIYF
>TRBV4-2|TRBJ2-2
CASSQEIGNSGELFF
>TRBV10-3|TRBJ2-7
CAIRRQRDEQYF
>TRBV7-3|TRBJ2-3
CASSTSGTSGNTQYF
>TRBV7-2|TRBJ2-5
CASSPKGGPETQYF
>TRBV7-8|TRBJ2-7
CASSWPGTGVREQYF
>TRBV7-3|TRBJ2-3
CASSETSSSTDTQYF
>TRBV7-8|TRBJ2-3
CASSYPGRTDTQYF
>TRBV7-9|TRBJ2-1
CASSPGTGNNEQFF
>TRBV29-1|TRBJ2-4
CSVVQSGTKNIQYF
>TRBV20-1|TRBJ1-2
CSASSVRDLMLYTF
>TRBV5-1|TRBJ2-7
CASSLQPNEQYF
>TRBV19|TRBJ2-1
CASCSTSGGPYNEQFF
>TRBV7-9|TRBJ2-7
CASSPITSGGAAPLEQYF
>TRBV11-2|TRBJ1-4
CASSPNQKLFF
>TRBV5-1|TRBJ2-7
CASRDRVYEQYF
>TRBV2|TRBJ2-7
CASSVLEQYF
>TRBV6-2/TRBV6-3|TRBJ2-1
CASSSLRPGPYNEQFF
>TRBV6-2/TRBV6-3|TRBJ1-4
CASSTAEEKLFF
>TRBV7-9|TRBJ2-3
CASSFLAGDLGSTDTQYF
>TRBV2|TRBJ2-3
CASSEGTGYPTDTQYF
>TRBV20-1|TRBJ1-5
CSARTGTDSNQPQHF
>TRBV20-1|TRBJ1-6
CSAREGYSPLHF
>TRBV19|TRBJ2-1
CASSSLTSGSSYNEQFF
>TRBV27|TRBJ2-2
CASRRDRNTGELFF
>TRBV5-1|TRBJ1-6
CASSSGQGNNSPLHF
>TRBV7-9|TRBJ1-2
CASSLIGASYGYTF
>TRBV15|TRBJ2-7
CATSRENSYEQYF
>TRBV3-1|TRBJ2-3
CASRTADTQYF
>TRBV20-1|TRBJ1-4
CSATSEVLFF
>TRBV5-1|TRBJ2-2
CASSYGPAGELFF
>TRBV20-1|TRBJ2-5
CSASGPETQYF
>TRBV4-1|TRBJ1-1
CASSQEVMNTEAFF
>TRBV6-2/TRBV6-3|TRBJ1-5
CASSYWQFNQPQHF
>TRBV11-2|TRBJ2-1
CASSFDGVSYNEQFF
>TRBV6-5|TRBJ1-4
CASSYDRTTNEKLFF
>TRBV21-1|TRBJ1-1
CASSTLDSLVAEVFF
>TRBV10-3|TRBJ1-4
CAISERSGQSNEKLFF
>TRBV2|TRBJ1-6
CASSARQTVNSPLHF
>TRBV6-2/TRBV6-3|TRBJ2-5
CASSRRQIETQYF
>TRBV29-1|TRBJ1-1
CSVAGQGATEAFF
>TRBV12-3/TRBV12-4|TRBJ2-7
CASSLGAGPSYEQYF
>TRBV7-8|TRBJ2-3
CASSPTLSRSSDTQYF